This T cell receptor (beta chain) was captured in a study of shared clonotypes between healthy human individuals. The trim removed 5 bases at V and 4 bases at J, leaving 13 bases unmatched. Per the germline V gene, CDR1 is SGHTA and CDR2 is FQGNSA. This CDR3 is 16 amino acids long. Notes on the study in general: Sharing across four donors was highest in naive CD4 (approximately 5%) and lowest in memory CD8 (roughly 0.4%). Large depth notwithstanding, sorted-subset sequencing proved incomplete by rarefaction. The generation probabilities recorded for non-shared clonotypes fell below those of clonotypes shared by all four donors.

Several immunoSEQ 96-well plates shared each subset's DNA, each plate a replicate. The data were produced by immunoSEQ multiplex PCR, yet TCRdb's version contains in-frame clones alone and is incomplete. The table shows over a million clones, with roughly 96% occurring only once. In regard to this clone: No antigen is known for it.

Sequencing used naive CD4+ T cells sorted from blood. Subset defined: CD45RA+ positively selected. V and J are TRBV7-2 and TRBJ2-5, with 7 positions matching TRBD1. The sequence was obtained from a man aged 25 to 40 in good health. For the CDR3, the DNA is TGTGCCAGCAGCCCGCAGACAGGGAATTGGGGAGAGACCCAGTACTTC. Its protein product is CASSPQTGNWGETQYF.